This T cell receptor (beta chain) comes out of a study of blood T cells in healthy people across ages. General study points: In long-lived donors, naive CD4+ cell counts and diversity exceeded those of aged donors. Naive and antigen-experienced cells could not be conclusively compared, given unsorted PBMCs. Researchers report that TCR beta diversity correlated strongly with naive T cell percentage.

Germline V lookup: CDR1 LNHDA, CDR2 SQIVND (reference sequence). The CDR3 sequence is 13 residues long. The V end was cut by 0 bases, the J end by 1 base, with 4 bases between. The authors ran a second PCR of roughly 6 to 12 cycles using a sample-barcoded 5' primer and a J-beta primer mix. TCRdb used MiXCR to reprocess the 5' RACE reads, holding one entry per CDR3 protein. The table has 1,500,000 or so distinct CDR3 sequences, under 55% seen once. The study isolated at least 6.5 million PBMCs from each sample. Regarding this clonotype: The target antigen is unknown.

The sequence was obtained from a young woman in good health. Sequencing used blood. The chain links TRBV19 to TRBJ2-7; no reliable D call. The CDR3 reads CASSIEVSYEQYF. The CDR3 coding sequence is TGTGCCAGTAGTATAGAAGTTTCCTACGAGCAGTACTTC.